Below, 23 T cell receptor beta chains from the same sample are listed, as sequenced in a study of vaccination and CD4 T cells after COVID-19. Treatment denoted: approximately nine-day PBMC culture with coronavirus spike peptide pools or control peptides (ViraFEST assay). Cultured CD4+ T cell DNA underwent sequencing with the Oncomine TCR Beta short-read assay. TCRdb itself ran the PCR reads through MiXCR, one entry per CDR3 protein. Of 11,000 or so distinct CDR3 sequences listed, about 64% are singletons. The antigens for these receptors are not known. What was sequenced was CD4+ T cells from blood, cultured in vitro. Receptors originate from a human donor who had recovered from COVID-19.

V usage is TRBV20-1 and J usage is TRBJ1-2, with D hard to call. In germline, CDR1 is DFQATT, CDR2 SNEGSKA (reference sequence). CDR3 length: 11 residues. Here the CDR3 DNA reads TGCAGCACTACGGACAACTATGGCTACACCTTC. This gives the protein CSTTDNYGYTF.

The chain links TRBV4-3 to TRBJ1-2, with D possibly TRBD1 on 6 matching bases. The CDR3 loop spans 13 amino acids. The V gene lost 6 bases and the J gene lost 6 bases, with 14 bases spanning the gap. Germline V gene data show CDR1 as LGHNA and CDR2 as YSLEER. The CDR3, as DNA: TGCGCCAGCAGTCCGACAGGAGAGGATGGCTACACCTTC. Residues: CASSPTGEDGYTF.

The chain recombines TRBV27 with TRBJ2-5; 7 bases fit TRBD1. V lost 6 bases, J lost 9 bases, and 10 bases stayed unmatched. CDR1 and CDR2 (germline): MNHEY, SMNVEV (reference sequence). The CDR3 spans 13 residues. The CDR3 DNA is TGTGCCAGCAGCCTCGACAGGGTGGGGGCCCAGTACTTC. It translates to CASSLDRVGAQYF.

The chain employs TRBV3-1 and TRBJ1-1; maybe TRBD1 (5 bases). The CDR3 runs 13 residues. CDR1 LGHDT and CDR2 YNNKEL come from the germline V gene (reference sequence). The V end was cut by 8 bases, the J end by 5 bases, with 15 bases between. Here the CDR3 DNA reads TGTGCCAGCGGGAAGGGGAGTGGGACTGAAGCTTTCTTT. It translates to CASGKGSGTEAFF.

The chain combines TRBV27 with TRBJ2-6, with D possibly matching TRBD1 (6 bases). From germline, CDR1 is MNHEY and CDR2 SMNVEV (reference sequence). The CDR3 is made up of 15 amino acids. The V gene lost 6 bases and the J gene lost 1 base, with 10 bases spanning the gap. The CDR3 region is CASSLRGSGANVLTF. CDR3 DNA sequence: TGTGCCAGCAGCTTAAGGGGGTCTGGGGCCAACGTCCTGACTTTC.

This clonotype has just a few counts. V is TRBV4-1 and J is TRBJ1-6; TRBD1 agrees at 8 bases. The CDR3 contains 15 residues. The germline V gene encodes CDR1 MGHRA and CDR2 YSYEKL. The V segment lost 0 bases and the J segment 8 bases; nucleotides outside the gene matches: 3. In DNA, the CDR3 is TGCGCCAGCAGCCAAGAGGTGACAGGGGATTCACCCCTCCACTTT. It yields the protein CASSQEVTGDSPLHF.

The chain couples TRBV27 to TRBJ1-2; tentative D call: TRBD1 (5 bases). This CDR3 comprises 12 residues. Germline assignment: CDR1 MNHEY and CDR2 SMNVEV (reference sequence). The germline V and J ends were trimmed by 0 bases and 13 bases, with 12 bases remaining between them. The CDR3 region has the DNA TGTGCCAGCAGTTTATCGAACGGGGCTGTCACCTTC. Translated, it gives CASSLSNGAVTF.

This chain links TRBV28 with TRBJ2-7; no reliable D call. There are 11 residues in the CDR3. CDR1 is MDHEN and CDR2 is SYDVKM in the germline V gene. V was pared by 5 bases and J by 5 bases, with 7 bases between. CDR3 DNA sequence: TGTGCCAGCAGTAGGCCGAACGAGCAGTACTTC. Translating gives CASSRPNEQYF.

In this sample, this clonotype turned up once. The rearrangement joins TRBV20-1 to TRBJ2-2; D not certain. V was cut by 0 bases and J by 3 bases, with 5 bases left in between. The CDR3 consists of 13 residues. Germline V gene lookup returns CDR1 DFQATT and CDR2 SNEGSKA (reference sequence). DNA for the CDR3: TGCAGTGCTAGAGATCCTTACACCGGGGAGCTGTTTTTT. Residues: CSARDPYTGELFF.

V is TRBV7-9 and J is TRBJ2-7; D remains ambiguous. The V gene lost 5 bases and the J gene lost 5 bases, with 22 bases spanning the gap. Germline-derived CDR1 and CDR2 are SEHNR and FQNEAQ (reference sequence). The CDR3 runs 16 residues. The CDR3 sequence: CASSRRTGRALDEQYF. Written as DNA, the CDR3 is TGTGCCAGCAGCCGAAGGACGGGTCGTGCTTTGGACGAGCAGTACTTC.

This clonotype came up a few times. The chain links TRBV7-9 to TRBJ2-1; TRBD1 matches at 12 bases. The V and J ends lost 3 bases and 8 bases, in that order; junction bases with no gene match: 5. The length of the CDR3 is 15 residues. Germline-derived CDR1 and CDR2 are SEHNR and FQNEAQ (reference sequence). CDR3 bases: TGTGCCAGCAGCTTGTCGGGACAGGGGGCCTATGAGCAGTTCTTC. Amino acid sequence: CASSLSGQGAYEQFF.

A few counts support this clonotype. The chain carries TRBV7-2 and TRBJ1-2; TRBD1 is a possible D gene (6 bases). CDR1 is SGHTA and CDR2 is FQGNSA in the germline V gene. This CDR3 is built from 12 residues. With 10 bases removed from V and 5 bases from J, the gap between germline ends came to 14 bases. The CDR3: CATSGAPYGYTF. The CDR3 region has the DNA TGTGCCACCTCAGGGGCCCCTTATGGCTACACCTTC.

The chain is built from TRBV7-3 and TRBJ2-3; possible D gene TRBD2, 5 bases. V lost 2 bases, J lost 4 bases, and 10 bases lay in between. The germline CDR1 and CDR2 sequences are SGHTA and FQGTGA. The CDR3 is made up of 14 amino acids. The CDR3 reads CASSLGRGSDTQYF. DNA of the CDR3: TGTGCCAGCAGCTTAGGTCGGGGTTCAGATACGCAGTATTTT.

The rearrangement joins TRBV20-1 to TRBJ2-5, with 10 bases matching TRBD2. Germline V gives CDR1 DFQATT, CDR2 SNEGSKA (reference sequence). The CDR3 runs 15 residues. V was clipped by 5 bases and J by 2 bases; unmatched bases: 8. The CDR3 region is CSAYDSGRPQETQYF. The CDR3 DNA is TGCAGTGCTTACGATAGCGGGAGGCCACAAGAGACCCAGTACTTC.

This rearrangement joins TRBV7-2 to TRBJ1-1; D possibly corresponds to TRBD1 (5 bases). Germline-derived CDR1 and CDR2 are SGHTA and FQGNSA. The CDR3 loop spans 14 amino acids. V was trimmed by 5 bases and J by 6 bases, leaving 16 bases between them. CDR3 in amino acids: CASSPQGWSPEAFF. CDR3 bases: TGTGCCAGCAGCCCTCAGGGATGGTCCCCTGAAGCTTTCTTT. Complete variable domain (other parts from reference TRBV7-2 and TRBJ1-1): GAGVSQSPSNKVTEKGKDVELRCDPISGHTALYWYRQSLGQGLEFLIYFQGNSAPDKSGLPSDRFSAERTGGSVSTLTIQRTQQEDSAVYLCASSPQGWSPEAFFGQGTRLTVV.

The gene calls are TRBV6-1 and TRBJ1-1, with a weak D call TRBD1 (6 bases). The CDR3 spans 15 residues. The germline V gene has CDR1 MNHNS and CDR2 SASEGT. V lost 6 bases and J 6 bases, leaving 20 bases between the germline ends. The CDR3 is CASRHDQQGRAEAFF. CDR3 nucleotides: TGTGCCAGCAGACACGACCAACAGGGTAGAGCTGAAGCTTTCTTT.

The sample holds one count of this clonotype. The gene calls are TRBV7-9 and TRBJ1-1, with no clear D. CDR1 and CDR2 from the germline V gene are SEHNR and FQNEAQ (reference sequence). The CDR3 covers 13 residues. Trimming took off 3 bases at V and 4 bases at J, with 9 bases between the two ends. For the CDR3, the DNA is TGTGCCAGCAGCTTCACGGGCCCCACTGAAGCTTTCTTT. It yields the protein CASSFTGPTEAFF.

The chain recombines TRBV27 with TRBJ1-4; no firm D call. Germline lookup yields CDR1 MNHEY and CDR2 SMNVEV (reference sequence). Trimming shortened V by 2 bases and J by 6 bases, and 13 bases separated the two germline ends. There are 15 residues in the CDR3. CDR3 loop: CASSLMGLIDEKLFF. The CDR3 DNA reads as TGTGCCAGCAGTTTAATGGGCTTGATAGATGAAAAACTGTTTTTT.

The J gene is TRBJ2-2, the V gene TRBV7-2, with D tentatively TRBD1 or TRBD2 (6 bases each). The CDR3 runs to 13 residues. CDR1 SGHTA and CDR2 FQGNSA come from the germline V gene. V was cut by 3 bases and J by 6 bases, with 8 bases left in between. CDR3 in amino acids: CASSFRGPGELFF. CDR3 nucleotide sequence: TGTGCCAGCAGCTTCCGGGGGCCCGGGGAGCTGTTTTTT.

This clonotype was seen only once. The V call is TRBV7-2, the J call TRBJ1-1, with 7 bases identical to TRBD1. Unmatched junction bases numbered 5, after V lost 4 bases and J lost 0 bases. Germline-derived CDR1 and CDR2 are SGHTA and FQGNSA. This CDR3 is built from 15 residues. The CDR3: CASSSGGQLNTEAFF. The CDR3, as DNA: TGTGCCAGCAGCTCGGGGGGACAGTTGAACACTGAAGCTTTCTTT.

The genes are TRBV7-2 and TRBJ2-2; D possibly matches TRBD1 or TRBD2 (6 bases each). Trimming cost V 10 bases and J 1 base, with 13 bases left between them. Germline CDR1 reads SGHTA; CDR2 reads FQGNSA. The CDR3 has 14 residues. The CDR3 sequence: CATRGPLNTGELFF. The CDR3 DNA follows: TGTGCCACCCGGGGGCCTTTGAACACCGGGGAGCTGTTTTTT.

This rearrangement joins TRBV19 to TRBJ2-3; D unresolved. This CDR3 region has 13 residues. V lost 10 bases, J lost 8 bases, and 19 bases lay in between. The germline CDR1 and CDR2 sequences are LNHDA and SQIVND (reference sequence). DNA for the CDR3: TGTGCCACCGACGGTTCCACCGTGGGTACGCAGTATTTT. This translates into CATDGSTVGTQYF.

This chain connects TRBV20-1 to TRBJ2-7; no reliable D call. The CDR3 loop spans 12 amino acids. V gave up 7 bases and J gave up 3 bases, with 13 bases separating them. Germline CDR1 and CDR2: DFQATT and SNEGSKA (reference sequence). The CDR3 spells CSVPGGGYEQYF. CDR3 DNA sequence: TGCAGTGTTCCGGGTGGTGGCTACGAGCAGTACTTC.